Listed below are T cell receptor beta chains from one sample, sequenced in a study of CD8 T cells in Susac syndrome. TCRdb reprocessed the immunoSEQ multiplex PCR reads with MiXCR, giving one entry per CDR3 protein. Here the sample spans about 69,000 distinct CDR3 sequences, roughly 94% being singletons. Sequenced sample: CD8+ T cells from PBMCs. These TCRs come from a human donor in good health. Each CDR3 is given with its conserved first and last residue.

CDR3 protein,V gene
CASSPRQRGDKNIQYF,TRBV18
CSVMVWGGNQPQHF,TRBV20-1
CAWRGTGGEEQYF,TRBV30
CATSRVGAGEKLFF,TRBV15
CASSFGQSYEQYF,TRBV5-4
CASSVPTGQNSNQPQHF,TRBV28
CASWDRRGNEQFF,TRBV25-1
CASSQYEGEAFF,TRBV14
CSVETPLNTEAFF,TRBV29-1
CASSSYQETQYF,TRBV7-9
CASSQDSGSYMNTEAFF,TRBV3-1
CASHGGLHTEAFF,TRBV7-9
CAISGRGNTEAFF,TRBV10-3
CASSTLPQLAGPQEQYF,TRBV27
CASLPGLSGANVLTF,TRBV12-3/TRBV12-4
CASSAQGGKDNEQFF,TRBV7-9